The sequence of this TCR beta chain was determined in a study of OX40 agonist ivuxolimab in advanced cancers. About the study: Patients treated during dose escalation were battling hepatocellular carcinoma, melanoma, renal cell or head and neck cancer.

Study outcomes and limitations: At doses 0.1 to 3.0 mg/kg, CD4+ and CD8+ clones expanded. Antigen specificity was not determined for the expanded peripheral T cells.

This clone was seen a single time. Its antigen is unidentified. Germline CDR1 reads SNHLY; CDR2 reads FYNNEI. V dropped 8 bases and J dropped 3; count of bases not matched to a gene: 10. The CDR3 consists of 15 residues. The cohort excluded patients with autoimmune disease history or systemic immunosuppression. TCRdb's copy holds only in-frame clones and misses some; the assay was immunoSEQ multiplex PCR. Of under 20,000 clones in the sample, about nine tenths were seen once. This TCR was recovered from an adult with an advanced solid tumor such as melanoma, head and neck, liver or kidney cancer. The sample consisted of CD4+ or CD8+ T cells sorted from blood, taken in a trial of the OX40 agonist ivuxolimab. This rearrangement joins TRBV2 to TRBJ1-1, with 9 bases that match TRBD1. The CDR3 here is CASRTRDREYTEAFF. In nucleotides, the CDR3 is TGTGCCAGCCGGACTCGGGACAGGGAGTACACTGAAGCTTTCTTT.